The clone carrying this T cell receptor beta chain was counted between two and nine times. This record comes from a study of T cells in Graves' hyperthyroidism and ophthalmopathy. At the level of the study: Pretreatment peripheral blood was obtained at initial diagnosis.

Hyperthyroidism in the patients, aged 18 to 65, was newly diagnosed and under 2 months in duration. Lactation, pregnancy, other autoimmune disease or uncontrolled infection led to exclusion of patients. The CDR3 consists of 15 residues. Per the germline V gene, CDR1 is SGHTA and CDR2 is FQGNSA. V shed 5 bases and J shed 5 bases, with 15 bases lying between them. From RNA transcripts, TCR beta CDR3 regions were amplified. Using the HTBI primer set, a first-round RT-PCR was run on the TCR CDR3. TCRdb fed the multiplex PCR reads into MiXCR, producing one record per CDR3 protein. The sample contains 340,000 or so distinct CDR3 sequences, over 20% of which appear only once.

V gene TRBV7-2 combines with J gene TRBJ2-2; D is perhaps TRBD2 (5 bases). Sequencing used blood. The origin of this receptor is a woman aged 45-60 years with Graves' hyperthyroidism. The CDR3 loop is CASSPWGDLTGELFF. CDR3 bases: TGTGCCAGCAGCCCGTGGGGAGACTTAACCGGGGAGCTGTTTTTT.